The 22 T cell receptor beta chains reported below all come from one sample, sequenced in a study of blood T cells in healthy people across ages (dated by TCRdb to between 2015 and 2017). The library was prepared using 5' RACE. TCRdb lists the instrument as Illumina HiSeq 2500. A second PCR of roughly 6 to 11 cycles was run with a J-beta primer mix and a sample-barcoded 5' primer. The public reads were run again by TCRdb, first through fastp at Q25 and then through MiXCR, and only productive beta chains were kept. Rows with a matching CDR3 protein are joined into one entry that keeps the most common DNA and genes. The sample table holds roughly 730,000 distinct CDR3 sequences, of which roughly 50% were seen once. Of the sample, more than 25% is held by the ten largest clones. The material sequenced was blood. Receptor source: a middle-aged man in good health.

V usage is TRBV3-1 and J usage is TRBJ2-1; 9 nucleotides align to TRBD2. This CDR3 spans 22 amino acids. Per germline, CDR1 LGHDT and CDR2 YNNKEL (reference sequence). The V segment lost 0 bases and the J segment 3 bases; nucleotides outside the gene matches: 21. The CDR3 region has the DNA TGTGCCAGCAGCCAAGAATTTTGGTTCAGGGAAGAGCGGGAGGCGGGCTACAATGAGCAGTTCTTC. This translates into CASSQEFWFREEREAGYNEQFF.

The genes are TRBV29-1 and TRBJ2-5; possibly TRBD1 for D (6 bases). Germline V gene data show CDR1 as SQVTM and CDR2 as ANQGSEA. The V end lost 1 base, the J end lost 2 bases, and 14 bases lay between the germline ends. This CDR3 is built from 15 residues. The DNA of the CDR3 is TGCAGCGTTGAAGGGCAGGGGATAGCACAAGAGACCCAGTACTTC. As protein: CSVEGQGIAQETQYF.

The chain links TRBV20-1 to TRBJ2-5, with D possibly TRBD1 on 5 matching bases. V lost 3 bases, J lost 4 bases, and 21 bases lay in between. Germline-derived CDR1 and CDR2 are DFQATT and SNEGSKA (reference sequence). CDR3 length: 16 amino acids. The CDR3 nucleotides read TGCAGTGCTAGCATATTCAGGGTCGGATACCGAGAGACCCAGTACTTC. Protein sequence: CSASIFRVGYRETQYF.

The chain has TRBV28 and TRBJ2-5; D is possibly TRBD2 (5 bases). The germline V and J ends were trimmed by 3 bases and 4 bases, with 18 bases remaining between them. Per germline, CDR1 MDHEN and CDR2 SYDVKM. This CDR3 contains 16 residues. This chain's CDR3 is CASSFGAVNVRETQYF. The CDR3 bases are TGTGCCAGCAGTTTCGGAGCGGTTAATGTGAGAGAGACCCAGTACTTC.

The chain has TRBV27 and TRBJ2-2; 10 bases agree with TRBD1. V was clipped by 4 bases and J by 4 bases; unmatched bases: 3. CDR1 is MNHEY, CDR2 SMNVEV, per germline (reference sequence). The CDR3 loop spans 15 amino acids. CDR3 amino acids: CASSWDRGVTGELFF. Here the CDR3 DNA reads TGTGCCAGCAGTTGGGACAGGGGCGTCACCGGGGAGCTGTTTTTT.

The chain uses TRBV20-1 and TRBJ2-3, with a tentative D call TRBD1 (7 bases). The CDR3 has 15 amino acids. Germline CDR1 DFQATT, CDR2 SNEGSKA (reference sequence). The V gene lost 1 base and the J gene lost 3 bases, with 14 bases spanning the gap. Written as DNA, the CDR3 is TGCAGTGCTAGAGCCCAGGAGGGGGCTACAGATACGCAGTATTTT. Encoded protein: CSARAQEGATDTQYF.

This clonotype was observed a single time. The chain joins TRBV27 to TRBJ1-4; D is possibly TRBD1 (6 bases). The CDR3 totals 17 residues. Deletions cut 10 bases from V and 0 bases from J, with 21 bases between. Germline V gives CDR1 MNHEY, CDR2 SMNVEV (reference sequence). CDR3 sequence reads: CATLNTGPVATNEKLFF. The CDR3, as DNA: TGTGCCACCCTAAACACAGGGCCAGTCGCAACTAATGAAAAACTGTTTTTT.

This clonotype was found a few times. The chain links TRBV29-1 to TRBJ2-7; D is uncertain. The germline V gene has CDR1 SQVTM and CDR2 ANQGSEA. With 1 base removed from V and 5 bases from J, the gap between germline ends came to 6 bases. The CDR3 is made up of 11 amino acids. The CDR3 DNA reads as TGCAGCGTTGAAGTAGGGAACGAGCAGTACTTC. Translating gives CSVEVGNEQYF.

The rearrangement uses TRBV11-2 and TRBJ2-3, with 9 bases that match TRBD2. The V segment lost 4 bases and the J segment 5 bases; nucleotides outside the gene matches: 10. The CDR3 spans 16 residues. Germline V CDR1 and CDR2: SGHAT, FQNNGV. The CDR3 bases are TGTGCCAGCAGCTCCGACACTAGCGGGCGGGGAGATACGCAGTATTTT. Protein product: CASSSDTSGRGDTQYF.

The V and J genes are TRBV6-2 or TRBV6-3 and TRBJ2-5; tentatively, D is TRBD1 or TRBD2 (5 bases each). TRBJ2-7 explains the end of the DNA better; the J call may be wrong. Germline CDR1 is MNHEY and CDR2 is SVGEGT. The CDR3 runs to 17 residues. The DNA of the CDR3 is TGTGCCAGCAGTTACTCGGGGACGGTCCTCGGAACCTACGAGCAGTACTTC. As protein: CASSYSGTVLGTYEQYF.

The chain joins TRBV25-1 to TRBJ2-3; 8 nucleotides line up with TRBD2. Germline CDR1 MGHDK, CDR2 SYGVNS. CDR3 length equals 16 residues. Trimming at V came to 2 bases and at J to 2 bases, leaving 6 bases not matched to a gene. CDR3 protein: CASSERTSGDTDTQYF. The CDR3 coding sequence is TGTGCCAGCAGTGAACGAACTAGCGGTGACACAGATACGCAGTATTTT.

The rearrangement joins TRBV6-5 to TRBJ2-7; the match to TRBD2 covers 8 bases. Germline V gene lookup returns CDR1 MNHEY and CDR2 SVGAGI. J gave up 7 bases and V 8 bases, and 10 bases lay outside the gene matches. The CDR3 spans 13 residues. Written as DNA, the CDR3 is TGTGCCAGCGGTCTCCGCGGGGGGTATGAGCAGTACTTC. It codes for CASGLRGGYEQYF.

The rearrangement uses TRBV7-2 and TRBJ2-7; D might be TRBD1 (6 bases). V shed 1 base and J shed 2 bases, with 15 bases lying between them. Germline CDR1 and CDR2: SGHTA and FQGNSA. The length of the CDR3 is 16 residues. The CDR3 DNA reads as TGTGCCAGCAGCTTAGACCGGGCAGGGGATACCTACGAGCAGTACTTC. Protein product: CASSLDRAGDTYEQYF.

This chain connects TRBV7-8 to TRBJ2-5; 8 bases fit TRBD1. Germline CDR1 SGHVS, CDR2 FQNEAQ. The length of the CDR3 is 17 residues. Trimming removed 4 bases from V and 5 bases from J; junction bases left unmatched: 15. The CDR3 is CASSSGTGTGGWETQYF. As DNA, the CDR3 is TGTGCCAGCAGCTCAGGCACCGGGACAGGAGGTTGGGAGACCCAGTACTTC. Full variable domain (missing parts from reference TRBV7-8 and TRBJ2-5): GAGVSQSPRYKVAKRGQDVALRCDPISGHVSLFWYQQALGQGPEFLTYFQNEAQLDKSGLPSDRFFAERPEGSVSTLKIQRTQQEDSAVYLCASSSGTGTGGWETQYFGPGTRLLVL.

The genes are TRBV4-1 and TRBJ2-7; D possibly corresponds to TRBD1 (6 bases). The germline V gene encodes CDR1 MGHRA and CDR2 YSYEKL. V lost 1 base and J lost 3, with 13 bases in between. The CDR3 has 15 residues. CDR3 bases: TGCGCCAGCAGCCAAGGTACAGGGAGATTCTACGAGCAGTACTTC. Its protein is CASSQGTGRFYEQYF.

The rearrangement joins TRBV18 to TRBJ2-1; 14 bases match TRBD2. From germline, CDR1 is KGHSH and CDR2 LQKENI. The CDR3 is made up of 16 amino acids. The V segment lost 0 bases and the J segment 12 bases; nucleotides outside the gene matches: 7. CDR3 sequence: CASSPPTSGREVRQFF. CDR3 nucleotide sequence: TGTGCCAGCTCACCACCGACTAGCGGGAGGGAAGTACGGCAGTTCTTC.

This clonotype was observed a handful of times. This chain uses TRBV14 with TRBJ1-2, with 8 bases matching TRBD1. The ends lost 3 bases at V and 5 bases at J; junction bases unmatched: 5. The CDR3 length is 14 residues. Germline CDR1 and CDR2: SGHDN and FVKESK. CDR3 in DNA: TGTGCCAGCAGCCACTCAGGGGGCCTATATGGCTACACCTTC. This gives the protein CASSHSGGLYGYTF.

In this sample, this clonotype turned up a few times. The rearrangement links TRBV4-2 to TRBJ2-6; 10 bases are shared with TRBD2. The CDR3 length is 18 residues. V was clipped by 1 base and J by 0 bases; unmatched bases: 3. Germline CDR1 and CDR2: LGHNA and YNFKEQ. This CDR3 reads CASSQASGRSSGANVLTF. The CDR3 DNA sequence: TGTGCCAGCAGCCAAGCTAGCGGGAGATCCTCTGGGGCCAACGTCCTGACTTTC.

As concerns this clonotype: A read error may produce the germline difference seen at one junction end. This chain links TRBV12-3 or TRBV12-4 with TRBJ2-7; TRBD2 might be the D (5 bases). The CDR3 runs to 14 residues. CDR3 in amino acids: CTSSFSAEAYEQYF. CDR3 sequence (DNA): TGTACCAGCAGTTTTTCGGCGGAGGCCTACGAGCAGTACTTC.

This clonotype was recorded a few times. The genes are TRBV12-3 or TRBV12-4 and TRBJ1-1, with a tentative D call TRBD1 (6 bases). The CDR3 is made up of 18 amino acids. V shed 3 bases and J shed 0 bases, with 20 bases lying between them. The CDR3 sequence is CASSLTPGAWGMNTEAFF. DNA for the CDR3: TGTGCCAGCAGTTTGACCCCGGGGGCGTGGGGGATGAACACTGAAGCTTTCTTT.

This clonotype showed up just a few times. This chain uses TRBV12-3 or TRBV12-4 with TRBJ2-4; 10 positions agree with TRBD1. V lost 6 bases to trimming and J lost 4 bases; unmatched junction nucleotides: 6. CDR3 size: 15 residues. CDR3 amino acids: CASRPDRGLKNIQYF. CDR3 coding DNA: TGTGCCAGCAGACCTGACAGGGGGCTAAAAAACATTCAGTACTTC.

This clonotype was counted once. The gene calls are TRBV12-3 or TRBV12-4 and TRBJ2-1; tentatively, D is TRBD1 (6 bases). The CDR3 spans 14 residues. V was shortened by 6 bases and J by 10 bases, with 19 bases between the two germline ends. The CDR3 DNA reads as TGTGCCAGCAGCCCCTTACAGGGATCGAAGGAGCAGTTCTTC. It translates to CASSPLQGSKEQFF.